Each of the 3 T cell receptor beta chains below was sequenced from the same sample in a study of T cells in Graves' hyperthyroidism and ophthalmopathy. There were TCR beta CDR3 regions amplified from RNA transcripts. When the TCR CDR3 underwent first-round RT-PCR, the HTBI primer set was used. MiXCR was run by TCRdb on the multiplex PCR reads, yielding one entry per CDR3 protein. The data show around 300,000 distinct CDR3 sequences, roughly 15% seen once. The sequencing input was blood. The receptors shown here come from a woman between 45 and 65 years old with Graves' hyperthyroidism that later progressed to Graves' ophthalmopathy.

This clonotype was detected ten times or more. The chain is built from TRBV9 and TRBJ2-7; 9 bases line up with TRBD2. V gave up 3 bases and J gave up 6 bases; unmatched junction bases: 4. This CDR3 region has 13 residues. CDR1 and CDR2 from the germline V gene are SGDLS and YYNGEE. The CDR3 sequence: CASSEGLAREQYF. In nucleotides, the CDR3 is TGTGCCAGCAGCGAAGGACTAGCGCGCGAGCAGTACTTC.

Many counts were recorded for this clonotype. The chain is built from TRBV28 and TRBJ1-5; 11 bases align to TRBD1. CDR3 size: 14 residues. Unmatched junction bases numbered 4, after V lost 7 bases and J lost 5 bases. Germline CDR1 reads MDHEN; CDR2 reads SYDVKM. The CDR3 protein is CASKKDRGHQPQHF. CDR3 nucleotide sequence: TGTGCCAGCAAGAAGGACAGGGGGCATCAGCCCCAGCATTTT.

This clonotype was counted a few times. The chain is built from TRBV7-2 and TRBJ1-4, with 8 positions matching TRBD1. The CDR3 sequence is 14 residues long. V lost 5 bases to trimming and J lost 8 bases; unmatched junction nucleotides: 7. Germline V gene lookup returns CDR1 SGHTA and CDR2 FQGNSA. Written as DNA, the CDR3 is TGTGCCAGCAGCAAAGACAGGGGAGGAGAAAAACTGTTTTTT. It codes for CASSKDRGGEKLFF.